The 19 T cell receptor beta chains listed next were all sequenced from one sample in a study of blood T cells in healthy people across ages. A sample-barcoded 5' primer and a J-beta primer mix were used in a second PCR of about 7 to 12 cycles. TCRdb used MiXCR to reprocess the 5' RACE reads, holding one entry per CDR3 protein. Of fewer than 1,000,000 distinct CDR3 sequences detected, 35% to 50% appear once; the ten largest clones hold approximately 18%. Sequenced sample: blood. The source is an elderly man in good health.

The genes are TRBV5-6 and TRBJ2-5, with 11 bases matching TRBD2. The J call may not be correct, given that the DNA end is closer to TRBJ2-7. This CDR3 has 14 amino acids. The germline gives CDR1 SGHDT, CDR2 YYEEEE. The CDR3 DNA reads TGTGCCAGCAGCAATAGCGGGGGGGCCTACGAGCAGTACTTC. Translating it yields CASSNSGGAYEQYF.

This clonotype was seen a handful of times. The V call is TRBV5-1, the J call TRBJ2-6, with D maybe TRBD2 (6 bases). Per the germline V gene, CDR1 is SGHRS and CDR2 is YFSETQ. V was shortened by 0 bases and J by 4 bases, with 11 bases between the two germline ends. This CDR3 is built from 16 residues. As DNA, the CDR3 is TGCGCCAGCAGCTTGGCCCCGGGGGTAGGGGCCAACGTCCTGACTTTC. This translates into CASSLAPGVGANVLTF.

The V and J genes are TRBV12-3 or TRBV12-4 and TRBJ1-6, with TRBD1 matching over 9 bases. The CDR3 is made up of 15 amino acids. V lost 6 bases to trimming and J lost 10 bases; unmatched junction nucleotides: 10. CDR3 sequence (DNA): TGTGCCAGCAGCCGAAACAGGGGGCAGGGCTCACCCCTCCACTTT. Protein product: CASSRNRGQGSPLHF.

V is TRBV25-1 and J is TRBJ2-7, with TRBD2 identical over 9 bases. J lost 1 base, V lost 8 bases, and 6 bases had no gene match. The CDR3 contains 14 residues. Germline assignment: CDR1 MGHDK and CDR2 SYGVNS. CDR3 amino acids: CASAETSGSYEQYF. CDR3 nucleotides: TGTGCCAGCGCCGAGACTAGCGGATCCTACGAGCAGTACTTC.

The V gene is TRBV24-1, the J gene TRBJ2-1; 16 bases line up with TRBD2. V gave up 9 bases and J gave up 7 bases; unmatched junction bases: 11. This CDR3 contains 17 residues. Germline-derived CDR1 and CDR2 are KGHDR and SFDVKD. The CDR3, as DNA: TGTGCCACCGGGACTAGCGGGAGGGCCAACAGTCTGAATGAGCAGTTCTTC. Translating gives CATGTSGRANSLNEQFF.

In this sample, this clonotype turned up a few times. The chain couples TRBV7-3 to TRBJ2-3; perhaps TRBD2 as D (6 bases). The V and J ends lost 5 bases and 0 bases respectively, with 12 bases between them. Germline CDR1 and CDR2: SGHTA and FQGTGA. The CDR3 loop spans 15 amino acids. CDR3 nucleotide sequence: TGTGCCAGCAGCCGTCGGGGGACTAGCACAGATACGCAGTATTTT. Protein product: CASSRRGTSTDTQYF.

The J gene is TRBJ2-5, the V gene TRBV2; possible D gene TRBD2, 5 bases. Germline loops: CDR1 SNHLY, CDR2 FYNNEI. Trimming took 2 bases from V and 5 from J, leaving 6 bases between them. The CDR3 runs to 12 residues. This chain's CDR3 is CASSERGETQYF. CDR3 nucleotides: TGTGCCAGCAGTGAAAGAGGGGAGACCCAGTACTTC.

The chain links TRBV7-2 to TRBJ2-1; 10 nucleotides match TRBD2. Per germline, CDR1 SGHTA and CDR2 FQGNSA. The CDR3 is 15 amino acids. Trimming cost V 1 base and J 5 bases; bases outside gene matches: 2. This CDR3 reads CTSSLGTSGDNEQFF. The CDR3, as DNA: TGTACCAGCAGCTTAGGGACTAGCGGTGACAATGAGCAGTTCTTC.

The rearrangement joins TRBV28 to TRBJ1-1; D gene uncertain. The CDR3 sequence is 15 residues long. V lost 2 bases and J lost 4, with 14 bases in between. Germline V gives CDR1 MDHEN, CDR2 SYDVKM. The CDR3 DNA reads TGTGCCAGCAGTTTAATGTCTGGGGTATTCACTGAAGCTTTCTTT. As protein: CASSLMSGVFTEAFF.

This clonotype was seen a single time. V is TRBV6-1 and J is TRBJ2-5; 10 bases map to TRBD1. Germline-derived CDR1 and CDR2 are MNHNS and SASEGT. The ends lost 2 bases at V and 6 bases at J; junction bases unmatched: 15. This CDR3 contains 18 residues. CDR3 sequence: CASSENGLGQGFVKTQYF. As DNA, the CDR3 is TGTGCCAGCAGTGAAAATGGTTTGGGACAGGGGTTTGTGAAGACCCAGTACTTC.

This clonotype appeared many times. V gene TRBV12-3 or TRBV12-4 combines with J gene TRBJ2-7, with no clear D. CDR3 length: 13 amino acids. V was shortened by 6 bases and J by 3 bases, with 12 bases between the two germline ends. The CDR3 DNA reads TGTGCCAGCAGCTCCGGACCGGGCTACGAGCAGTACTTC. Amino acids: CASSSGPGYEQYF.

This clonotype was seen repeatedly, ten times or more. This sequence joins TRBV12-3 or TRBV12-4 and TRBJ2-1; 7 bases are a match to TRBD1. The ends lost 7 bases at V and 3 bases at J; junction bases unmatched: 6. This CDR3 has 14 residues. The CDR3 coding sequence is TGTGCCAGCACCCCCAGGGACAGCTACAATGAGCAGTTCTTC. This translates into CASTPRDSYNEQFF.

In the case of this clonotype: A clone one base away is much larger, so this may be a read error. The rearrangement uses TRBV5-1 and TRBJ2-1; D unclear. CDR3 length equals 12 residues. Germline assignment: CDR1 SGHRS and CDR2 YFSETQ. V lost 0 bases and J lost 10, with 8 bases in between. The CDR3 DNA reads TGCGCCAGCAGCTTGGGGTACTACGAGCAGTTCTTC. This sequence encodes CASSLGYYEQFF.

This clonotype was observed a handful of times. The CDR3 coding sequence is TGTGCCTGGAGTGTAGGGCTAGCGGGCCTCACAGATACGCAGTATTTT. Protein sequence: CAWSVGLAGLTDTQYF. The rearrangement links TRBV30 to TRBJ2-3; 8 nucleotides line up with TRBD2. The germline CDR1 and CDR2 sequences are GTSNPN and SVGIG (reference sequence). V dropped 0 bases and J dropped 2; count of bases not matched to a gene: 7. The CDR3 is 16 residues long.

This chain uses TRBV2 with TRBJ2-6; 10 nucleotides line up with TRBD2. Germline-derived CDR1 and CDR2 are SNHLY and FYNNEI. The CDR3 covers 17 residues. V trimming: 5 bases; J trimming: 4 bases; junction bases outside the gene matches: 8. CDR3 sequence: CASSITSGNTGANVLTF. CDR3 in DNA: TGTGCCAGCAGTATCACTAGCGGGAATACCGGGGCCAACGTCCTGACTTTC.

This rearrangement joins TRBV6-2 or TRBV6-3 to TRBJ1-5; no firm D call. The CDR3 loop spans 18 amino acids. Germline V gene data show CDR1 as MNHEY and CDR2 as SVGEGT. V was pared by 2 bases and J by 2 bases, with 19 bases between. The CDR3 here is CASSYPRRTIVGNQPQHF. The DNA of the CDR3 is TGTGCCAGCAGTTACCCACGGCGGACGATAGTGGGCAATCAGCCCCAGCATTTT.

The CDR3 DNA is TGCAGCGTTGATTTGAGCCTCCCTAGCGGCCGATACGAGCAGTACTTC. Translation gives CSVDLSLPSGRYEQYF. This chain uses TRBV29-1 with TRBJ2-7, with TRBD2 matching 7 bases. CDR3 length: 16 amino acids. The V and J ends lost 3 bases and 4 bases, in that order; junction bases with no gene match: 15. Germline V gene lookup returns CDR1 SQVTM and CDR2 ANQGSEA.

CDR3 DNA sequence: TGTGCCAGCAGCCCCCCCGGGGCTAGTTCCCGCTACGAGCAGTACTTC. This sequence encodes CASSPPGASSRYEQYF. V gene TRBV11-2 combines with J gene TRBJ2-7, with D perhaps given as TRBD1 or TRBD2 (5 bases each). V lost 5 bases and J lost 3, with 20 bases in between. The CDR3 totals 16 residues. Germline CDR1 is SGHAT and CDR2 is FQNNGV.

The chain employs TRBV6-1 and TRBJ2-1; no reliable D call. This CDR3 is built from 12 residues. V dropped 4 bases and J dropped 6 bases, with 7 bases sitting between them. The germline V gene has CDR1 MNHNS and CDR2 SASEGT. CDR3 in amino acids: CASSGNSNEQFF. CDR3 sequence (DNA): TGTGCCAGCAGTGGTAATAGCAATGAGCAGTTCTTC.